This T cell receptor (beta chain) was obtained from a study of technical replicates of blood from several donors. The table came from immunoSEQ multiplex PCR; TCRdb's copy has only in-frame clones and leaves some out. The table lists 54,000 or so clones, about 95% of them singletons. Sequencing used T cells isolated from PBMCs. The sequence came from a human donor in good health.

This chain's CDR3 is CAISENNGDTQYF. DNA for the CDR3: TGTGCCATCAGTGAGAACAACGGGGATACGCAGTATTTT. The chain is built from TRBV10-3 and TRBJ2-3, with D unresolved. V lost 2 bases, J lost 6 bases, and 9 bases lay in between. In germline, CDR1 is ENHRY, CDR2 SYGVKD. This CDR3 region has 13 residues.